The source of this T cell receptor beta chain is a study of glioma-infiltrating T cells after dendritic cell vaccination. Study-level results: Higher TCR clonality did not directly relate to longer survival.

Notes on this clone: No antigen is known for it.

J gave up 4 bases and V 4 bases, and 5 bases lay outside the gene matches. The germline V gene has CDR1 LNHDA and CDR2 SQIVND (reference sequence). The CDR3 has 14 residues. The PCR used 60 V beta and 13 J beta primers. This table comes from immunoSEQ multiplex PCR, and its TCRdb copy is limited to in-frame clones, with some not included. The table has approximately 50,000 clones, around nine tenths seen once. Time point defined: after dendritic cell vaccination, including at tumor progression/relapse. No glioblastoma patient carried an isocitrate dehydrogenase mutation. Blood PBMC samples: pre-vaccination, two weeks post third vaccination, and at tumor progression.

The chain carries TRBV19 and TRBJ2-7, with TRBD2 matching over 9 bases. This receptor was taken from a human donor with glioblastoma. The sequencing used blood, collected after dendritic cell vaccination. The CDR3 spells CASSSGRARYEQYF. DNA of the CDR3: TGTGCCAGTAGTAGCGGGAGGGCCCGGTACGAGCAGTACTTC.